The 9 T cell receptor beta chains reported below all come from one sample, sequenced in a study of cytomegalovirus exposure and HLA in healthy donors. The PCR ran on 60 Vbeta and 13 Jbeta primers. Profiled with immunoSEQ multiplex PCR; TCRdb holds only in-frame clones, not every one. The profile covers 100,000 to 150,000 clones, with around 80% appearing a single time and approximately 1.2% taken by the ten largest. Sequencing was done on a sample of PBMCs. These receptors originate from a female donor in good health and CMV-seronegative.

The rearrangement links TRBV4-2 to TRBJ2-7; TRBD1 might be the D (6 bases). The CDR3 contains 14 residues. V dropped 1 base and J dropped 2 bases, with 9 bases sitting between them. The germline CDR1 and CDR2 sequences are LGHNA and YNFKEQ. This CDR3 is CASSQGGRTYEQYF. The DNA of the CDR3 is TGTGCCAGCAGCCAAGGGGGGCGAACCTACGAGCAGTACTTC.

The gene calls are TRBV7-8 and TRBJ2-7, with 9 bases that match TRBD1. The CDR3 is 16 amino acids. Germline loops: CDR1 SGHVS, CDR2 FQNEAQ. Trimming took 5 bases from V and 0 from J; bases not matched to a gene: 8. The CDR3 nucleotides are TGTGCCAGCAGCCAATACCAGACAGGGGGCTCCTACGAGCAGTACTTC. It translates to CASSQYQTGGSYEQYF. The complete variable domain, with remaining parts taken from reference TRBV7-8 and TRBJ2-7, reads GAGVSQSPRYKVAKRGQDVALRCDPISGHVSLFWYQQALGQGPEFLTYFQNEAQLDKSGLPSDRFFAERPEGSVSTLKIQRTQQEDSAVYLCASSQYQTGGSYEQYFGPGTRLTVT.

The V and J genes are TRBV19 and TRBJ1-1; tentative D call: TRBD1 (6 bases). This CDR3 has 15 residues. Germline-derived CDR1 and CDR2 are LNHDA and SQIVND (reference sequence). With 6 bases removed from V and 8 bases from J, the gap between germline ends came to 22 bases. CDR3 bases: TGTGCCAGTAGGGGGGCGGTACACACGGGCGGGGAAGCTTTCTTT. Translation gives CASRGAVHTGGEAFF.

The chain employs TRBV28 and TRBJ2-7, with TRBD2 matching 8 bases. From germline, CDR1 is MDHEN and CDR2 SYDVKM. This CDR3 has 15 residues. V lost 4 bases, J lost 2 bases, and 7 bases stayed unmatched. CDR3 nucleotides: TGTGCCAGCAGTTATAGGAGCGGGAGACCCTACGAGCAGTACTTC. Translating gives CASSYRSGRPYEQYF. The variable domain in full, completed from reference TRBV28 and TRBJ2-7, reads DVKVTQSSRYLVKRTGEKVFLECVQDMDHENMFWYRQDPGLGLRLIYFSYDVKMKEKGDIPEGYSVSREKKERFSLILESASTNQTSMYLCASSYRSGRPYEQYFGPGTRLTVT.

The J gene is TRBJ2-7, the V gene TRBV2; maybe TRBD2 (7 bases). The germline CDR1 and CDR2 sequences are SNHLY and FYNNEI. Trimming took off 4 bases at V and 0 bases at J, with 13 bases between the two ends. The CDR3 has 15 residues. The CDR3 region has the DNA TGTGCCAGCAGTGGGAGGGGGGGCTTCTCCTACGAGCAGTACTTC. As protein: CASSGRGGFSYEQYF.

This clone turned up a few times. DNA for the CDR3: TGTGCCAGTAGTACACCGGGACAGGGAACTGAAAAACTGTTTTTT. Protein sequence: CASSTPGQGTEKLFF. The rearrangement joins TRBV19 to TRBJ1-4, with 9 positions matching TRBD1. Per the germline V gene, CDR1 is LNHDA and CDR2 is SQIVND (reference sequence). The CDR3 extends over 15 amino acids. V dropped 4 bases and J dropped 7; count of bases not matched to a gene: 7.

This chain uses TRBV7-6 with TRBJ2-7; D is perhaps TRBD2 (7 bases). Trimming removed 2 bases from V and 3 bases from J, with 11 bases in between. From germline, CDR1 is SGHVS and CDR2 FNYEAQ. The CDR3 has 14 residues. The CDR3 DNA follows: TGTGCCAGCAGCTTAAGGGGGGGGCGCTACGAGCAGTACTTC. Its translation: CASSLRGGRYEQYF.

The gene calls are TRBV19 and TRBJ2-6; a possible D gene is TRBD1 (5 bases). The CDR3 length is 16 residues. Deletions cut 2 bases from V and 4 bases from J, with 12 bases between. Germline V gene lookup returns CDR1 LNHDA and CDR2 SQIVND (reference sequence). The CDR3 sequence is CASSILAGFGANVLTF. The CDR3 region has the DNA TGTGCCAGTAGTATACTCGCAGGGTTCGGGGCCAACGTCCTGACTTTC.

V and J are TRBV7-6 and TRBJ2-4; possibly TRBD1 for D (7 bases). Trimming stripped 5 bases from V and 7 bases from J, with 21 bases between. The CDR3 loop spans 16 amino acids. Germline CDR1 and CDR2: SGHVS and FNYEAQ. The CDR3, as DNA: TGTGCCAGCAGCCCAGGGTCCGACGGAGGGGGCAACATTCAGTACTTC. Translating it yields CASSPGSDGGGNIQYF.